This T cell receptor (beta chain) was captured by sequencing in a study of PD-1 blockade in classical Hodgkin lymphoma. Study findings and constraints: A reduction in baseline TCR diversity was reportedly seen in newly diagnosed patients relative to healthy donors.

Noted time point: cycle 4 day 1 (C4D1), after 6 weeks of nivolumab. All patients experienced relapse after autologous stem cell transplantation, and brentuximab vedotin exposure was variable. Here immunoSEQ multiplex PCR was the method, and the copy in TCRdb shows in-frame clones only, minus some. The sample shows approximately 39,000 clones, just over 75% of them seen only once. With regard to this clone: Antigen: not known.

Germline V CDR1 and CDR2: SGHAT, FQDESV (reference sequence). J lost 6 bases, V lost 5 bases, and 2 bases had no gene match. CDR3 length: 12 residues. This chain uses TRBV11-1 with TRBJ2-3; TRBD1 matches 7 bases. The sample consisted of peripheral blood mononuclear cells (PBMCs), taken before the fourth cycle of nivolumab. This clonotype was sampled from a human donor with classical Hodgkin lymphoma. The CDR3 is CASSEQGDTQYF. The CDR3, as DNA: TGTGCCAGCAGCGAACAGGGGGATACGCAGTATTTT.